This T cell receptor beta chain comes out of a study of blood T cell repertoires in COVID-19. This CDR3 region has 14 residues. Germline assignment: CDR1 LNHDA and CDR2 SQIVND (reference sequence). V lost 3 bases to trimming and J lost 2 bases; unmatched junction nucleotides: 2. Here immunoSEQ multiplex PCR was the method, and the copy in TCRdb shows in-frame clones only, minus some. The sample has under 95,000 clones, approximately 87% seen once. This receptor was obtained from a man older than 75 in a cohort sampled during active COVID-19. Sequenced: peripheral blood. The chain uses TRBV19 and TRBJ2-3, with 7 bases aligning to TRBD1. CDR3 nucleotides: TGTGCCAGTAGTATGGGACAGCACACAGATACGCAGTATTTT. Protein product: CASSMGQHTDTQYF. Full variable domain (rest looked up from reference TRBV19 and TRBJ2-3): DGGITQSPKYLFRKEGQNVTLSCEQNLNHDAMYWYRQDPGQGLRLIYYSQIVNDFQKGDIAEGYSVSREKKESFPLTVTSAQKNPTAFYLCASSMGQHTDTQYFGPGTRLTVL.